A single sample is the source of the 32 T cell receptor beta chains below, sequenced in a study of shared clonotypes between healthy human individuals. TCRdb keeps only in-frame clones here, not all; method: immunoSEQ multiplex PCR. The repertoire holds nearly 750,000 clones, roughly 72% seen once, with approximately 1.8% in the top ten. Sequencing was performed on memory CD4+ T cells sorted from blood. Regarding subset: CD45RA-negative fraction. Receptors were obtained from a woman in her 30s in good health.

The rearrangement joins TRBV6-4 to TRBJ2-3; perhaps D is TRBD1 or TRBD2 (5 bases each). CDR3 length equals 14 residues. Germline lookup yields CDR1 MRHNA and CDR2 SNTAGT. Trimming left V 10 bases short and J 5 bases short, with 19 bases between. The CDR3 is CAIAGQRRIDTQYF. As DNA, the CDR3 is TGTGCCATAGCAGGGCAGCGGCGGATAGATACGCAGTATTTT.

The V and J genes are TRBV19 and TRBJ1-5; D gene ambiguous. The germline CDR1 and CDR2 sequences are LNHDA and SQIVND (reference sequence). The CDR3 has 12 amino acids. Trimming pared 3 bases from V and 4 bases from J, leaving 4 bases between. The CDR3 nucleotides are TGTGCCAGTAGTATGCTGAATCAGCCCCAGCATTTT. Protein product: CASSMLNQPQHF.

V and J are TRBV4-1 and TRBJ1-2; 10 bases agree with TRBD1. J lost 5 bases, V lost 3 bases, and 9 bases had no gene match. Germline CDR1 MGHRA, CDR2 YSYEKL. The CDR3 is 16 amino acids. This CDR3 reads CASSQVLTGGRYGYTF. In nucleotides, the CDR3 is TGCGCCAGCAGCCAGGTCTTGACAGGGGGCCGATATGGCTACACCTTC.

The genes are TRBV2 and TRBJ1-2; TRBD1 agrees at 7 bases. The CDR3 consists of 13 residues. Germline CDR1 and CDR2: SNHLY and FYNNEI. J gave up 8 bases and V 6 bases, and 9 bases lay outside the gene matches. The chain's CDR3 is CASSRQGGLGYTF. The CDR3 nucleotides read TGTGCCAGCAGCAGACAGGGAGGTCTCGGCTACACCTTC.

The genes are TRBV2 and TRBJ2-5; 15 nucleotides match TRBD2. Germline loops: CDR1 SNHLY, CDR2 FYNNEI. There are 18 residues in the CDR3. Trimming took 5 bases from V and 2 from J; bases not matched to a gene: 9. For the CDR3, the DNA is TGTGCCAGCAGTACCCCCCCCGGACTAGCGGGAGGGCAAGAGACCCAGTACTTC. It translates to CASSTPPGLAGGQETQYF.

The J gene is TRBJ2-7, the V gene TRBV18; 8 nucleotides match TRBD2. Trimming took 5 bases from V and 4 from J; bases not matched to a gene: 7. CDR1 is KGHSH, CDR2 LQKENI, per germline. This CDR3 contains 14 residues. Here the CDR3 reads CASSKSGSGYEQYF. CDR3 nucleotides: TGTGCCAGCTCAAAGAGCGGGAGTGGATACGAGCAGTACTTC.

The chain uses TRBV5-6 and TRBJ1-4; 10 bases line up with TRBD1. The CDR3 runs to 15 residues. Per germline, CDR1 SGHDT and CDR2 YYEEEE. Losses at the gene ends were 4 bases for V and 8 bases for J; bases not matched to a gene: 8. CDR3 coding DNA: TGTGCCAGCAGCCCTGACAGGGGGCGACGGGAAAAACTGTTTTTT. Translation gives CASSPDRGRREKLFF. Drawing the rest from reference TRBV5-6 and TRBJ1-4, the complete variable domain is DAGVTQSPTHLIKTRGQQVTLRCSPKSGHDTVSWYQQALGQGPQFIFQYYEEEERQRGNFPDRFSGHQFPNYSSELNVNALLLGDSALYLCASSPDRGRREKLFFGSGTQLSVL.

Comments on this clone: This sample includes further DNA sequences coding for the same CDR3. The CDR3 bases are TGTGCCAGCAGCGGAACCGGGGCGGGGTCCTACAATGAGCAGTTCTTC. This encodes CASSGTGAGSYNEQFF. The chain recombines TRBV9 with TRBJ2-1, with a tentative D call TRBD2 (6 bases). Deletions cut 3 bases from V and 1 base from J, with 14 bases between. The CDR3 sequence is 16 residues long. Germline lookup yields CDR1 SGDLS and CDR2 YYNGEE.

Written as DNA, the CDR3 is TGTGCCAGCGGGTGGGACAGGGGCTACGAGCAGTACTTC. It is translated as CASGWDRGYEQYF. The chain employs TRBV27 and TRBJ2-7; the match to TRBD1 covers 10 bases. Looked up from germline, CDR1 is MNHEY and CDR2 is SMNVEV (reference sequence). Losses at the gene ends were 8 bases for V and 3 bases for J; bases not matched to a gene: 4. The CDR3 is 13 amino acids.

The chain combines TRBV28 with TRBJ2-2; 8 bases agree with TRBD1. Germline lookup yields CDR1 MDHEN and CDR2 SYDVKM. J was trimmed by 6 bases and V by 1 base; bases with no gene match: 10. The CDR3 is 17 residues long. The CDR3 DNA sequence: TGTGCCAGCAGTTTATTTTGGGGACAGGAGGGGCCCGGGGAGCTGTTTTTT. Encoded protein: CASSLFWGQEGPGELFF. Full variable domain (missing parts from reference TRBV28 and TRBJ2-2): DVKVTQSSRYLVKRTGEKVFLECVQDMDHENMFWYRQDPGLGLRLIYFSYDVKMKEKGDIPEGYSVSREKKERFSLILESASTNQTSMYLCASSLFWGQEGPGELFFGEGSRLTVL.

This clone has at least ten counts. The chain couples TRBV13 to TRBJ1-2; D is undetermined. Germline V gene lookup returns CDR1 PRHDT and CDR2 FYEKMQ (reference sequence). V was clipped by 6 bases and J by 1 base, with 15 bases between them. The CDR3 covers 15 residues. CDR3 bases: TGTGCCAGCAGTTCCTTAAAGTTCGTTAACTATGGCTACACCTTC. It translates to CASSSLKFVNYGYTF.

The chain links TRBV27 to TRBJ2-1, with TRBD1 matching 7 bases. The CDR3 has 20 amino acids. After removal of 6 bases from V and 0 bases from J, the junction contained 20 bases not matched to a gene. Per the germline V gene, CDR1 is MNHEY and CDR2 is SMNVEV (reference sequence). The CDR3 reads CASSPQGLYRGRGSYNEQFF. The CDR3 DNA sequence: TGTGCCAGCAGCCCACAAGGCCTATACAGGGGCAGAGGCTCCTACAATGAGCAGTTCTTC.

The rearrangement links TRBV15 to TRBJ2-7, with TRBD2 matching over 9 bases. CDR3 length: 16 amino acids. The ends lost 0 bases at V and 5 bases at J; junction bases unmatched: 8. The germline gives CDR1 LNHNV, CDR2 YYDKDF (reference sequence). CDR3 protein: CATSRDPGLASNEQYF. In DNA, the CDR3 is TGTGCCACCAGCAGAGATCCGGGACTAGCTTCCAACGAGCAGTACTTC.

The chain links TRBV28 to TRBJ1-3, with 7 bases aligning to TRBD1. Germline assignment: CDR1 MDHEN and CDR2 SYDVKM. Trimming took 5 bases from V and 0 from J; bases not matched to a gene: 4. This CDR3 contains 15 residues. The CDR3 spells CASSPGDSSGNTIYF. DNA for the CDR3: TGTGCCAGCAGTCCCGGGGACAGCTCTGGAAACACCATATATTTT.

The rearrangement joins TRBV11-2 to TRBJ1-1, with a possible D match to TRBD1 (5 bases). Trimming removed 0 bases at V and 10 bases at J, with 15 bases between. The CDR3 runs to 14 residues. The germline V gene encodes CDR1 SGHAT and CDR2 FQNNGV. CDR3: CASSLDVRGDRAFF. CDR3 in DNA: TGTGCCAGCAGCTTAGATGTACGAGGGGATAGAGCTTTCTTT. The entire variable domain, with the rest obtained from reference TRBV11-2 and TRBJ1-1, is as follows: EAGVAQSPRYKIIEKRQSVAFWCNPISGHATLYWYQQILGQGPKLLIQFQNNGVVDDSQLPKDRFSAERLKGVDSTLKIQPAKLEDSAVYLCASSLDVRGDRAFFGQGTRLTVV.

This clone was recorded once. This CDR3 reads CASSLEVTGPYEQYF. The DNA of the CDR3 is TGTGCCAGCAGCTTAGAGGTGACAGGGCCCTACGAGCAGTACTTC. The chain uses TRBV7-2 and TRBJ2-7; 7 bases align to TRBD1. V was clipped by 1 base and J by 2 bases; unmatched bases: 5. CDR1 SGHTA and CDR2 FQGNSA come from the germline V gene. The CDR3 consists of 15 residues.

The CDR3 is CASSAGQGTYTEAFF. For the CDR3, the DNA is TGTGCCAGCAGTGCCGGACAGGGGACGTACACTGAAGCTTTCTTT. The chain carries TRBV27 and TRBJ1-1; 9 positions match TRBD1. V shed 5 bases and J 3 bases; nucleotides not matched to a gene: 7. CDR1 is MNHEY and CDR2 is SMNVEV in the germline V gene (reference sequence). The CDR3 totals 15 residues.

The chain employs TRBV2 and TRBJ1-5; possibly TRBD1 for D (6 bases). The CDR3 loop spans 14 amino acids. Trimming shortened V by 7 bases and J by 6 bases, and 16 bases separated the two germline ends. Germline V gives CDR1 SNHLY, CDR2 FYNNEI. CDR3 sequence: CASTTGSWIQPQHF. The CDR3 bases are TGTGCCAGCACCACAGGGTCCTGGATTCAGCCCCAGCATTTT.

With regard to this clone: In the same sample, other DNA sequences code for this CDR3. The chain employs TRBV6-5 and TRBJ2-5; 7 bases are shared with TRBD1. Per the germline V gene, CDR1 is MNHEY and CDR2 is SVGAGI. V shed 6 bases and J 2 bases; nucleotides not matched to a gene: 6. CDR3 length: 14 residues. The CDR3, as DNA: TGTGCCAGCAGACTAACAGGGGCTCAAGAGACCCAGTACTTC. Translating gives CASRLTGAQETQYF.

DNA of the CDR3: TGTGCCAGTAGTACGGCCGGGGGGCGAGAAAAACTGTTTTTT. This encodes CASSTAGGREKLFF. V gene TRBV19 combines with J gene TRBJ1-4; the D gene is possibly TRBD1 (6 bases). In germline, CDR1 is LNHDA, CDR2 SQIVND (reference sequence). There are 14 residues in the CDR3. The germline V and J ends were trimmed by 4 bases and 8 bases, with 14 bases remaining between them.

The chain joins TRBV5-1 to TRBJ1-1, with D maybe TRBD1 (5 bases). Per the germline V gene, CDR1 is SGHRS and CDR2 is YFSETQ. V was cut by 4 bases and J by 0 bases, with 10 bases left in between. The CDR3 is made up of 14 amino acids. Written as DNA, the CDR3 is TGCGCCAGCAGCGCAGGGCTCGTGAACACTGAAGCTTTCTTT. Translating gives CASSAGLVNTEAFF.

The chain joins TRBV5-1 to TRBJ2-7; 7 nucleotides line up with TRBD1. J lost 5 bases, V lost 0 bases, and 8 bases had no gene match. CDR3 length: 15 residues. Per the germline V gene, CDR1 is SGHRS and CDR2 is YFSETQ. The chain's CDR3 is CASSLGQGTHDEQYF. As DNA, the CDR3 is TGCGCCAGCAGCTTGGGACAGGGTACCCACGACGAGCAGTACTTC. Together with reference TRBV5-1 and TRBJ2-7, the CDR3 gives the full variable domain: KAGVTQTPRYLIKTRGQQVTLSCSPISGHRSVSWYQQTPGQGLQFLFEYFSETQRNKGNFPGRFSGRQFSNSRSEMNVSTLELGDSALYLCASSLGQGTHDEQYFGPGTRLTVT.

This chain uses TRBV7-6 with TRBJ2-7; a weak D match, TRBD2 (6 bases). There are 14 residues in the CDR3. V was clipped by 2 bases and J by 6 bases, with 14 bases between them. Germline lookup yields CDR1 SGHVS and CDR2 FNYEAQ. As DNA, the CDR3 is TGTGCCAGCAGCTTAACTCGGGAGTCGAGCGAGCAGTACTTC. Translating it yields CASSLTRESSEQYF.

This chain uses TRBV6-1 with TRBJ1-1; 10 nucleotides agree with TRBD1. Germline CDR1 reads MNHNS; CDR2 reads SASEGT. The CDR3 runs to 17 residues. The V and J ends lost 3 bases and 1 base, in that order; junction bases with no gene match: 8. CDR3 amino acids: CASSDPGQGKTNTEAFF. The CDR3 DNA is TGTGCCAGCAGTGACCCGGGACAGGGGAAAACGAACACTGAAGCTTTCTTT.

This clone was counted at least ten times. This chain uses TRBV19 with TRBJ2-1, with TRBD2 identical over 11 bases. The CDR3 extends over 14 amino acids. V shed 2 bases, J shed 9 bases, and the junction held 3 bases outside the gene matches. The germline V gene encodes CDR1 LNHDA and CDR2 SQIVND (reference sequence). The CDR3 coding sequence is TGTGCCAGTAGTATAACTAGCGGGAGCCCTGAGCAGTTCTTC. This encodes CASSITSGSPEQFF. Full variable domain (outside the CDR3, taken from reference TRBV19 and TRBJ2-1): DGGITQSPKYLFRKEGQNVTLSCEQNLNHDAMYWYRQDPGQGLRLIYYSQIVNDFQKGDIAEGYSVSREKKESFPLTVTSAQKNPTAFYLCASSITSGSPEQFFGPGTRLTVL.

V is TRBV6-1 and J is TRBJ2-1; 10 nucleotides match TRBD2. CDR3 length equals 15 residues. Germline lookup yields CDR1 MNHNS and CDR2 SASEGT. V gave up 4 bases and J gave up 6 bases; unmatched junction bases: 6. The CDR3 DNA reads TGTGCCAGCAGTGGGAGCGGGAGGGCCATCAATGAGCAGTTCTTC. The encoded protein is CASSGSGRAINEQFF.

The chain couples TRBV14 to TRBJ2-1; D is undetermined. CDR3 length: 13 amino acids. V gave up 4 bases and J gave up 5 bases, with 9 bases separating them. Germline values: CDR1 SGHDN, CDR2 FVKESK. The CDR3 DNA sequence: TGTGCCAGCAGCCGGCAACTGAACAATGAGCAGTTCTTC. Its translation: CASSRQLNNEQFF.

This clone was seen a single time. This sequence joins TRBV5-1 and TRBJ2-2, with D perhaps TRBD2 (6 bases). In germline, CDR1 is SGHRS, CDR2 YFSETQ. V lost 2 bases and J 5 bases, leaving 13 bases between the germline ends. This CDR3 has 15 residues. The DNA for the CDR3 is TGCGCCAGCAGCTTATCGATCGGGGGTACCGGGGAGCTGTTTTTT. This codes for CASSLSIGGTGELFF.

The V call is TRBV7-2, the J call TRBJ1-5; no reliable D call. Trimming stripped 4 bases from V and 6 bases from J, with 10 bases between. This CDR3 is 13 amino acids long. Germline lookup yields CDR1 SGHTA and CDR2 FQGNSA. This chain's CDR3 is CASSSRPSQPQHF. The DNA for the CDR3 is TGTGCCAGCAGCTCCCGACCGAGTCAGCCCCAGCATTTT.

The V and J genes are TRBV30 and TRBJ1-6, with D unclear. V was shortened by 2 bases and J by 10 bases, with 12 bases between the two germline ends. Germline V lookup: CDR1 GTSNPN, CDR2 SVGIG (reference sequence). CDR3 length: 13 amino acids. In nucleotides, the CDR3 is TGTGCCTGGAGTCCGCAGGCCGGGTCACCCCTCCACTTT. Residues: CAWSPQAGSPLHF.

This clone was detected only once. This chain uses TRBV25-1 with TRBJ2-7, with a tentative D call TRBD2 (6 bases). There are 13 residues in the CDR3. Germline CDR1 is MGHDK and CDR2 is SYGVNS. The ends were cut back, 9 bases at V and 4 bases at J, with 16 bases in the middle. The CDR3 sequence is CASTRGSAYEQYF. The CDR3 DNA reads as TGTGCCAGTACCCGGGGGTCGGCTTACGAGCAGTACTTC.

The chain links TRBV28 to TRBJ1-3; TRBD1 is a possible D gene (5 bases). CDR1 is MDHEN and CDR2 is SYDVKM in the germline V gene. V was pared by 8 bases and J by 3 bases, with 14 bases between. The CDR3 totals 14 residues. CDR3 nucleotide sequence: TGTGCCAGCGTGTCCTTAGGGGTTGGAAACACCATATATTTT. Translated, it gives CASVSLGVGNTIYF.